The clone carrying this T cell receptor beta chain turned up a few times. The antigen is unknown. This sample stems from a study of T-cell memory formation after mild COVID-19. Germline V lookup: CDR1 MNHNY, CDR2 SVGAGI (reference sequence). Trimming at V came to 6 bases and at J to 9 bases, leaving 4 bases not matched to a gene. The CDR3 is 13 amino acids. cDNA libraries for TCR alpha and TCR beta, carrying sample barcodes and UMIs, came from 5'RACE with constant-segment primers. TCRdb itself ran the 5' RACE reads through MiXCR, one entry per CDR3 protein. The sample holds under 350,000 distinct CDR3 sequences, about 16% seen once. Study-level findings and limits: The second-wave clones peaking on day 37 were not confirmed as SARS-CoV-2-specific.

This TCR derives from a man aged 18-30 years who had mild COVID-19 (a few samples of this study predate the infection). Cell type and time point are not known. The gene calls are TRBV6-6 and TRBJ2-1; 11 bases are a match to TRBD2. The sample comprised PBMCs or a T cell subset sorted from them (not recorded which). The CDR3 region is CASSPGLAVEQFF. DNA for the CDR3: TGTGCCAGCAGCCCGGGACTAGCGGTTGAGCAGTTCTTC.